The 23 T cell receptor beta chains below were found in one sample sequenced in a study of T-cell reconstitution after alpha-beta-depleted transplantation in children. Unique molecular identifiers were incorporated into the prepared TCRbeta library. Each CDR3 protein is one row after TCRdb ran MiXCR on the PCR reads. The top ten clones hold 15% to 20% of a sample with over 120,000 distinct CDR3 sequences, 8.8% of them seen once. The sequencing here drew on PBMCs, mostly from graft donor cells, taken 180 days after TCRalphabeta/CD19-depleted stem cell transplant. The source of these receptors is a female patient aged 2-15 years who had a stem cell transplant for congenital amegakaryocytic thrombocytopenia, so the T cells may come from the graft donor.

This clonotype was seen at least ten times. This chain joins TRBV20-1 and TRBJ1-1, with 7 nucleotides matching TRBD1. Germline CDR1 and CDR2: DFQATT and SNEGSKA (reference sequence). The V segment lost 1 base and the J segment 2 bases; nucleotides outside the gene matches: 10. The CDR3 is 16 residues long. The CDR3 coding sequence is TGCAGTGCTAGAGTTGGGCAGGGGGTGCTTAACACTGAAGCTTTCTTT. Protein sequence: CSARVGQGVLNTEAFF.

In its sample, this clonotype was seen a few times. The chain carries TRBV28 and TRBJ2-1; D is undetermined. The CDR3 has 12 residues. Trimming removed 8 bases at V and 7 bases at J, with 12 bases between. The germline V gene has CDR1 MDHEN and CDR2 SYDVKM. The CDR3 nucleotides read TGTGCCAGCCGGGTCAGTGGGAATGAGCAGTTCTTC. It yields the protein CASRVSGNEQFF.

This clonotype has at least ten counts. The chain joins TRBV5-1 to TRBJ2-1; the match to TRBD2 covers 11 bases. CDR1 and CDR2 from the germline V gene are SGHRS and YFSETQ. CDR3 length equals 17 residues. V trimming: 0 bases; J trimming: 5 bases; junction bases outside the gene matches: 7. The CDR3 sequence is CASSLDRGLAENNEQFF. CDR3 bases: TGCGCCAGCAGCTTGGATCGGGGACTAGCGGAAAACAATGAGCAGTTCTTC.

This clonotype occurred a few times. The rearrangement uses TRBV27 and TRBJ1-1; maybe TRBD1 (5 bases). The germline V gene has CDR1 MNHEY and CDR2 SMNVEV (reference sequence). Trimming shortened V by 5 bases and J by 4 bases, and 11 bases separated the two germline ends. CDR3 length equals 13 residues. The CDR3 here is CASSIHGGTEAFF. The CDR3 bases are TGTGCCAGCAGTATACACGGGGGCACTGAAGCTTTCTTT.

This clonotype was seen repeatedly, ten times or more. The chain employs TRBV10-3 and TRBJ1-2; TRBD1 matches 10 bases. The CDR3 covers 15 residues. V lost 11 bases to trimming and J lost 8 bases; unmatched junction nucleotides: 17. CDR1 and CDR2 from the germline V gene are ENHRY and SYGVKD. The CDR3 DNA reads TGTGCCGGACGTGACCCGGGACAGGGGAATTACGGCTACACCTTC. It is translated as CAGRDPGQGNYGYTF.

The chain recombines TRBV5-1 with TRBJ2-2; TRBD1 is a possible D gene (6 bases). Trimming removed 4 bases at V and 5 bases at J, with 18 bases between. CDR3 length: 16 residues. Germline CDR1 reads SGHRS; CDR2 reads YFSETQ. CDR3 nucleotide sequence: TGCGCCAGCAGCCCGGTTCCGGGACAAACTACCGGGGAGCTGTTTTTT. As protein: CASSPVPGQTTGELFF.

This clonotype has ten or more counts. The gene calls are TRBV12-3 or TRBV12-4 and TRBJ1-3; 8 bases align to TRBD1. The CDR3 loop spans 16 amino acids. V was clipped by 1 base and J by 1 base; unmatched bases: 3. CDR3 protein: CASSLGQGASGNTIYF. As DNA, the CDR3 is TGTGCCAGCAGTTTAGGGCAGGGGGCTTCTGGAAACACCATATATTTT.

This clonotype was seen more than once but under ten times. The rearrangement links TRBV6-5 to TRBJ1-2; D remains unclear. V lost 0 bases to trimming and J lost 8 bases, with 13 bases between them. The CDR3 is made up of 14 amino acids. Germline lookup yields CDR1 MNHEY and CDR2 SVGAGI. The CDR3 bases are TGTGCCAGCAGTTACTCGACTGGGGTTAGCGGCTACACCTTC. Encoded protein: CASSYSTGVSGYTF.

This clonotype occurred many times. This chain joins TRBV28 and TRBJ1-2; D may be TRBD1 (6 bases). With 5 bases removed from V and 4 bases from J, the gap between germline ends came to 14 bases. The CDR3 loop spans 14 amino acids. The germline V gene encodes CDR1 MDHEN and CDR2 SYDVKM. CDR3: CASSLGQPFYGYTF. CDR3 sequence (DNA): TGTGCCAGCAGTCTCGGACAGCCCTTCTATGGCTACACCTTC.

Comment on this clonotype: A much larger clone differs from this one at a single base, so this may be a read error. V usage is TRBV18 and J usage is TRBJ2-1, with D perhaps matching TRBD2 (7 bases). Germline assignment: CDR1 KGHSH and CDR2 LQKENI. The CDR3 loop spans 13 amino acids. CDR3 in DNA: TGTGCCAGCTCACGAGTGGGGGGGCCCGTAGCAGTCTTC. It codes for CASSRVGGPVAVF.

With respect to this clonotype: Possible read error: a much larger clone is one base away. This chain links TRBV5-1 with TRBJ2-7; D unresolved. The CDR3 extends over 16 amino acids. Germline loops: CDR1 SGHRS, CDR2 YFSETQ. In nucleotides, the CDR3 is TGCTCCAGCAGCTTGGAAGGCTCTTTCCTCTTCTACGAGCAGTACTTC. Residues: CSSSLEGSFLFYEQYF.

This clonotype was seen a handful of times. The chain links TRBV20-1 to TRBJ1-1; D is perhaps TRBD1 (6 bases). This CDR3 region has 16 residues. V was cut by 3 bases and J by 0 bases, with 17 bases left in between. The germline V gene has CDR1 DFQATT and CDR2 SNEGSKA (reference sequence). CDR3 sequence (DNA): TGCAGTGCTAGGCCAAAGAAACAGGGAATGAACACTGAAGCTTTCTTT. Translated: CSARPKKQGMNTEAFF.

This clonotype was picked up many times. The CDR3 DNA reads as TGTGCCAGCACCCTGGAGAGCTCCTACGAGCAGTACTTC. Translated: CASTLESSYEQYF. The genes are TRBV28 and TRBJ2-7; D is unclear. Looked up from germline, CDR1 is MDHEN and CDR2 is SYDVKM. CDR3 size: 13 residues. Trimming removed 7 bases from V and 0 bases from J, with 10 bases in between. Using reference TRBV28 and TRBJ2-7 for the parts outside the CDR3, the full variable domain is DVKVTQSSRYLVKRTGEKVFLECVQDMDHENMFWYRQDPGLGLRLIYFSYDVKMKEKGDIPEGYSVSREKKERFSLILESASTNQTSMYLCASTLESSYEQYFGPGTRLTVT.

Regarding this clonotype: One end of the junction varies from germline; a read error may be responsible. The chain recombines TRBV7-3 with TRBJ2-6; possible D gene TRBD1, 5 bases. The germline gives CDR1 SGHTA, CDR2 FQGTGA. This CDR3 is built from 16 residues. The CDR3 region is CAGSLTSGSGANVLTF. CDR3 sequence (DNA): TGTGCCGGCAGCTTAACGTCAGGGTCTGGGGCCAACGTCCTGACTTTC.

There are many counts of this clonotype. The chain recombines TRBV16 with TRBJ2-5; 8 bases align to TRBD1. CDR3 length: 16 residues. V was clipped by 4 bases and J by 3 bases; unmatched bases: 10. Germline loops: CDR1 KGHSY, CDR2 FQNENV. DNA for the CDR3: TGTGCCAGCAGCCCACGGACAGGGAGGAAAAAAGAGACCCAGTACTTC. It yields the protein CASSPRTGRKKETQYF.

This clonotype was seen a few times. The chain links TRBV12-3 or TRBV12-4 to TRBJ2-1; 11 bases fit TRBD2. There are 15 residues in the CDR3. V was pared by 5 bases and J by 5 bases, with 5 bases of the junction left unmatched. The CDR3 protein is CASSRLAGGNNEQFF. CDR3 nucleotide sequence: TGTGCCAGCAGTCGCCTAGCGGGAGGAAACAATGAGCAGTTCTTC.

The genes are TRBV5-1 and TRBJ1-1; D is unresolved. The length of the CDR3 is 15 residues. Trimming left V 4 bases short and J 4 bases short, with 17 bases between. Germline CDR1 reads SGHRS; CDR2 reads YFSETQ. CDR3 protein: CASSVGPDAGTEAFF. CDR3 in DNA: TGCGCCAGCAGCGTAGGACCAGACGCGGGCACTGAAGCTTTCTTT.

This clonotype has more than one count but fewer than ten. In DNA, the CDR3 is TGTGCCAGCAGCCCCGAACCGCAACTAGCGGGAGGGGGGTACTTC. It encodes CASSPEPQLAGGGYF. The J gene is TRBJ2-7, the V gene TRBV3-1; TRBD2 matches at 13 bases. Trimming removed 4 bases from V and 12 bases from J; junction bases left unmatched: 12. Germline assignment: CDR1 LGHDT and CDR2 YNNKEL (reference sequence). This CDR3 is built from 15 residues.

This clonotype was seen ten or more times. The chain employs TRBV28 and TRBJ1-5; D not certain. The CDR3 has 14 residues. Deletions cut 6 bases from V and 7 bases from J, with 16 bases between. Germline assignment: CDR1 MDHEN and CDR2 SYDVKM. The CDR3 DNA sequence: TGTGCCAGCAGCACGGCTGAAGGGTGGCAGCCCCAGCATTTT. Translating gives CASSTAEGWQPQHF. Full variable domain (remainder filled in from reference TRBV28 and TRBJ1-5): DVKVTQSSRYLVKRTGEKVFLECVQDMDHENMFWYRQDPGLGLRLIYFSYDVKMKEKGDIPEGYSVSREKKERFSLILESASTNQTSMYLCASSTAEGWQPQHFGDGTRLSIL.

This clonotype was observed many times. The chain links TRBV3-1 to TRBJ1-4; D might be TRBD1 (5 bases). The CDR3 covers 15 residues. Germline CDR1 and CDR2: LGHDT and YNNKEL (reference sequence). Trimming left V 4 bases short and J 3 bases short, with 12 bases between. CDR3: CASSPRGGSNEKLFF. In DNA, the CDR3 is TGTGCCAGCAGCCCCCGGGGCGGATCTAATGAAAAACTGTTTTTT.

The CDR3 DNA follows: TGTGCCTGGTCTACAGGGCGCTACGAGCAGTACTTC. It is translated as CAWSTGRYEQYF. This chain joins TRBV30 and TRBJ2-7; D may be TRBD1 (6 bases). The CDR3 totals 12 residues. The germline V gene has CDR1 GTSNPN and CDR2 SVGIG (reference sequence). Trimming stripped 5 bases from V and 3 bases from J, with 11 bases between.

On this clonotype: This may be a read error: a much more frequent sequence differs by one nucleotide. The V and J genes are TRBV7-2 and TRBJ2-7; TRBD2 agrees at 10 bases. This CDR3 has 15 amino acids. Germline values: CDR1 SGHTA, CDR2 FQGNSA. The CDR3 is CASSFQTSGTYEHYF. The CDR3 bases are TGTGCCAGCAGCTTCCAAACTAGCGGGACCTACGAGCATTACTTC.

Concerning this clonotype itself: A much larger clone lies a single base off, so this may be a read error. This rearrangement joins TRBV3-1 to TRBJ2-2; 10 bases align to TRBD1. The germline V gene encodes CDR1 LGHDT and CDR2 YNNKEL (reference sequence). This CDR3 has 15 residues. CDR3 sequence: CASSPRQGAAGELLF. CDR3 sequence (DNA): TGTGCCAGCAGCCCCCGACAGGGGGCGGCCGGGGAGCTGCTTTTT.